The entry below describes one T cell receptor beta chain. The data originate from a study of blood T cell repertoires in COVID-19. Study-wide context: The United States, Italy and Spain provided the acute and convalescent COVID-19 samples. T cells, B-cell-depleted T cells, or PBMCs supplied cDNA or gDNA.

Seattle researchers signed up patients amid active infection and tracked them longitudinally. The CDR3 totals 15 residues. The germline V gene has CDR1 SGHAT and CDR2 FQNNGV. With 2 bases clipped from V and 3 bases from J, the junction kept 5 bases outside the gene matches. In the authors' workflow: Estimated nucleated cell counts came from reference gene primer amplification. Produced via immunoSEQ multiplex PCR; TCRdb's table is partial and in-frame only. V, J and clone size are those of that table, while D and trimming were read from the DNA. The sample carries about 130,000 clones, around nine tenths recorded once.

This receptor was taken from a man aged 55 to 70 with COVID-19, enrolled during active disease. The chain couples TRBV11-2 to TRBJ1-2, with TRBD1 identical over 8 bases. Sequenced input: peripheral blood. CDR3 coding DNA: TGTGCCAGCAGCTTACTGACAGGGGCTTACTATGGCTACACCTTC. This gives the protein CASSLLTGAYYGYTF.